The T cell receptor (beta chain) under discussion was sequenced for a study of T-cell reconstitution after alpha-beta-depleted transplantation in children. As it was prepared, the TCRbeta library received unique molecular identifiers. MiXCR was run by TCRdb on the PCR reads, yielding one entry per CDR3 protein. The sample carries hundreds of thousands of distinct CDR3 sequences, 16% recorded once. This CDR3 comprises 15 residues. Germline loops: CDR1 SGHKS, CDR2 YYEKEE (reference sequence). V was pared by 2 bases and J by 5 bases, with 5 bases of the junction left unmatched. The material was PBMCs from the stem cell graft donor, obtained from the stem cell graft. The chain is built from TRBV5-5 and TRBJ2-5, with TRBD2 matching 11 bases. The source of this sequence is a human donor who donated a stem cell graft to a child with acute myeloid leukemia. The DNA for the CDR3 is TGTGCCAGCAGCTTCCTAGCGGGGGGCGGGGAGACCCAGTACTTC. Translation gives CASSFLAGGGETQYF.